These 29 T cell receptor beta chains were sequenced from one sample in a study of control samples from healthy donors and cancer patients. Here immunoSEQ multiplex PCR was the method, and the copy in TCRdb shows in-frame clones only, minus some. The top ten clones hold 11% of a sample with about 84,000 clones, 70% to 85% of them seen once. What was sequenced was PBMCs. The source is a man aged 55-75 years with head and neck cancer.

This clone was found once. The genes are TRBV19 and TRBJ2-5, with TRBD1 matching 9 bases. Trimming removed 6 bases from V and 2 bases from J; junction bases left unmatched: 1. The CDR3 contains 13 residues. CDR1 and CDR2 (germline): LNHDA, SQIVND (reference sequence). The CDR3 bases are TGTGCCAGTAGGGACAGGGGTCAAGAGACCCAGTACTTC. Its translation is CASRDRGQETQYF.

The rearrangement joins TRBV5-8 to TRBJ2-1, with TRBD2 identical over 13 bases. The V segment lost 4 bases and the J segment 1 base; nucleotides outside the gene matches: 2. Germline V lookup: CDR1 SGHTS, CDR2 YDEGEE. This CDR3 is built from 16 residues. The CDR3 bases are TGTGCCAGCAGCCTGGGACTAGCGGGGTCCTACAATGAGCAGTTCTTC. It encodes CASSLGLAGSYNEQFF. The whole variable domain, remainder taken from reference TRBV5-8 and TRBJ2-1, is EAGVTQSPTHLIKTRGQQATLRCSPISGHTSVYWYQQALGLGLQFLLWYDEGEERNRGNFPPRFSGRQFPNYSSELNVNALELEDSALYLCASSLGLAGSYNEQFFGPGTRLTVL.

This clone was seen only a few times. The CDR3 region is CASRRQGSDTEAFF. CDR3 DNA: TGCGCCAGCAGAAGACAGGGGTCCGACACTGAAGCTTTCTTT. The chain links TRBV4-1 to TRBJ1-1; TRBD1 agrees at 8 bases. Trimming cost V 6 bases and J 3 bases; bases outside gene matches: 6. CDR1 is MGHRA and CDR2 is YSYEKL in the germline V gene. The length of the CDR3 is 14 residues.

CDR3 DNA: TGTGCCAGCAGGACAGGGGACTACGAGCAGTACTTC. This codes for CASRTGDYEQYF. V usage is TRBV6-5 and J usage is TRBJ2-7; TRBD1 matches 8 bases. CDR3 length: 12 amino acids. From germline, CDR1 is MNHEY and CDR2 SVGAGI. The junction had 1 base not matched to a gene; V was cut back by 6 bases and J by 3 bases.

The rearrangement links TRBV11-2 to TRBJ1-2, with 9 bases fitting TRBD1. CDR3 length: 14 residues. In germline, CDR1 is SGHAT, CDR2 FQNNGV. Trimming at V came to 4 bases and at J to 4 bases, leaving 4 bases not matched to a gene. Written as DNA, the CDR3 is TGTGCCAGCAGCTCATACAGGGGGCTCTATGGCTACACCTTC. It translates to CASSSYRGLYGYTF.

The CDR3 nucleotides read TGTGCCAGCAGCTCTCTAGCGGGAGCGCGCACAGATACGCAGTATTTT. This encodes CASSSLAGARTDTQYF. The chain carries TRBV7-9 and TRBJ2-3, with 10 positions matching TRBD2. Germline V CDR1 and CDR2: SEHNR, FQNEAQ (reference sequence). The CDR3 covers 16 residues. Unmatched junction bases numbered 5, after V lost 4 bases and J lost 1 base. The whole variable domain, filled in from reference TRBV7-9 and TRBJ2-3, reads DTGVSQNPRHKITKRGQNVTFRCDPISEHNRLYWYRQTLGQGPEFLTYFQNEAQLEKSRLLSDRFSAERPKGSFSTLEIQRTEQGDSAMYLCASSSLAGARTDTQYFGPGTRLTVL.

This sequence joins TRBV6-6 and TRBJ2-1; 7 bases align to TRBD2. Losses at the gene ends were 2 bases for V and 7 bases for J; bases not matched to a gene: 8. Germline CDR1 reads MNHNY; CDR2 reads SVGAGI (reference sequence). The CDR3 length is 15 residues. CDR3: CASSYGLVVANEQFF. The CDR3 coding sequence is TGTGCCAGCAGTTACGGACTAGTGGTAGCGAATGAGCAGTTCTTC.

J is TRBJ1-1 and V is TRBV5-1, with TRBD1 identical over 8 bases. Germline V lookup: CDR1 SGHRS, CDR2 YFSETQ. The CDR3 length is 15 residues. V was clipped by 6 bases and J by 6 bases; unmatched bases: 13. The CDR3 loop reads CASKGQVVPGSEAFF. The CDR3 bases are TGCGCCAGCAAGGGACAGGTCGTCCCGGGGTCTGAAGCTTTCTTT.

This clone appeared once. This chain connects TRBV19 to TRBJ1-5, with 7 bases identical to TRBD1. V dropped 1 base and J dropped 3; count of bases not matched to a gene: 6. Germline V gene data show CDR1 as LNHDA and CDR2 as SQIVND (reference sequence). The CDR3 contains 16 residues. As DNA, the CDR3 is TGTGCCAGTAGTATAGGGGAACAGGGGTACAATCAGCCCCAGCATTTT. Protein product: CASSIGEQGYNQPQHF.

This clone was counted once. The V and J genes are TRBV5-5 and TRBJ1-4; D is perhaps TRBD1 (5 bases). This CDR3 contains 15 residues. Germline lookup yields CDR1 SGHKS and CDR2 YYEKEE (reference sequence). V shed 2 bases and J shed 5 bases, with 13 bases lying between them. The CDR3 spells CASSFPGTRNEKLFF. The CDR3 nucleotides are TGTGCCAGCAGCTTCCCCGGGACCAGGAATGAAAAACTGTTTTTT.

The CDR3 nucleotides are TGTGCCAGCAGCCAATTTTATCAGGGAAAATACTCTGGAAACACCATATATTTT. This encodes CASSQFYQGKYSGNTIYF. The genes are TRBV3-1 (or the pseudogene TRBV3-2) and TRBJ1-3; possibly TRBD1 for D (5 bases). The CDR3 totals 18 residues. The germline V gene encodes CDR1 LGHDT and CDR2 YNNKEL (reference sequence). Trimming stripped 2 bases from V and 0 bases from J, with 17 bases between.

This chain connects TRBV9 to TRBJ1-3, with D tentatively TRBD1 (5 bases). Germline assignment: CDR1 SGDLS and CDR2 YYNGEE. V lost 1 base and J 0 bases, leaving 11 bases between the germline ends. The CDR3 sequence is 16 residues long. The DNA of the CDR3 is TGTGCCAGCAGCGTAAGGTCGGGGGTCTCTGGAAACACCATATATTTT. Residues: CASSVRSGVSGNTIYF.

V is TRBV3-1 (or the pseudogene TRBV3-2) and J is TRBJ2-1; D uncertain. This CDR3 comprises 12 residues. Germline assignment: CDR1 LGHDT and CDR2 YNNKEL (reference sequence). Trimming removed 0 bases at V and 12 bases at J, with 9 bases between. CDR3 sequence: CASSQDLHGQFF. CDR3 sequence (DNA): TGTGCCAGCAGCCAAGACCTCCACGGGCAGTTCTTC.

This clone was observed a handful of times. This chain connects TRBV28 to TRBJ2-7; D may match TRBD1 or TRBD2 (5 bases each). Looked up from germline, CDR1 is MDHEN and CDR2 is SYDVKM. The V end was cut by 4 bases, the J end by 3 bases, with 7 bases between. The CDR3 is made up of 12 amino acids. The CDR3 DNA is TGTGCCAGCAGTTGGGGGATCTACGAGCAGTACTTC. It yields the protein CASSWGIYEQYF.

Comment on this clone: Different DNA sequences within this sample yield the same CDR3. This sequence joins TRBV11-2 and TRBJ1-1, with D perhaps matching TRBD1 (5 bases). In germline, CDR1 is SGHAT, CDR2 FQNNGV. V was cut by 5 bases and J by 2 bases, with 21 bases left in between. The CDR3 extends over 17 amino acids. The CDR3 reads CASSLPPWAGKNTEAFF. Here the CDR3 DNA reads TGTGCCAGCAGCCTCCCCCCGTGGGCAGGGAAAAACACTGAAGCTTTCTTT.

The V and J genes are TRBV19 and TRBJ2-3, with D uncertain. The germline gives CDR1 LNHDA, CDR2 SQIVND (reference sequence). The CDR3 is made up of 14 amino acids. The V end was cut by 2 bases, the J end by 5 bases, with 11 bases between. In DNA form, the CDR3 reads TGTGCCAGTAGTATATCCCTGGTAGAAGATACGCAGTATTTT. It codes for CASSISLVEDTQYF.

The chain recombines TRBV18 with TRBJ2-2; D perhaps matches TRBD2 (6 bases). The ends were cut back, 0 bases at V and 4 bases at J, with 12 bases in the middle. This CDR3 has 16 amino acids. Germline V CDR1 and CDR2: KGHSH, LQKENI. CDR3 DNA: TGTGCCAGCTCACCACCTTCAACGGGGGTCACCGGGGAGCTGTTTTTT. Protein sequence: CASSPPSTGVTGELFF.

The CDR3 loop is CASSNQGRRDTEAFF. CDR3 DNA sequence: TGTGCCAGCAGCAACCAGGGGAGGCGGGACACTGAAGCTTTCTTT. The chain combines TRBV5-6 with TRBJ1-1; possibly TRBD1 for D (6 bases). V shed 4 bases and J shed 3 bases, with 16 bases lying between them. The CDR3 loop spans 15 amino acids. The germline CDR1 and CDR2 sequences are SGHDT and YYEEEE.

This clone was picked up one time. This chain connects TRBV5-1 to TRBJ2-5; the D is unclear. This CDR3 comprises 16 residues. Germline V gene sequence: CDR1 SGHRS, CDR2 YFSETQ. Trimming stripped 4 bases from V and 1 base from J, with 17 bases between. The CDR3 region is CASSLSPGWGQETQYF. As DNA, the CDR3 is TGCGCCAGCAGCCTCAGCCCGGGCTGGGGCCAAGAGACCCAGTACTTC.

The chain couples TRBV5-1 to TRBJ2-2, with unresolved D. Trimming removed 3 bases at V and 5 bases at J, with 8 bases between. Germline V CDR1 and CDR2: SGHRS, YFSETQ. This CDR3 is 13 amino acids long. DNA for the CDR3: TGCGCCAGCAGCTCCTTAAGTACCGGGGAGCTGTTTTTT. This translates into CASSSLSTGELFF.

V gene TRBV19 combines with J gene TRBJ1-2, with a weak D call TRBD1 (5 bases). V was clipped by 6 bases and J by 4 bases, with 15 bases between them. This CDR3 has 14 amino acids. Germline V lookup: CDR1 LNHDA, CDR2 SQIVND (reference sequence). The CDR3 DNA reads TGTGCCAGTAGCCGGCAGGGCTGGACCTATGGCTACACCTTC. Protein sequence: CASSRQGWTYGYTF.

This sequence joins TRBV12-5 and TRBJ2-1; D not certain. Looked up from germline, CDR1 is LGHNT and CDR2 is FRNRAP. The CDR3 runs 14 residues. Trimming left V 5 bases short and J 9 bases short, with 17 bases between. CDR3 nucleotides: TGTGCTAGTGGTCCCTCCGGCCCGTGGGGTGAGCAGTTCTTC. It codes for CASGPSGPWGEQFF.

The genes are TRBV24-1 and TRBJ2-5; TRBD1 might be the D (5 bases). V was trimmed by 5 bases and J by 4 bases, leaving 13 bases between them. The CDR3 length is 14 residues. Germline V gene data show CDR1 as KGHDR and CDR2 as SFDVKD. CDR3 DNA: TGTGCCACCAGTGCGGCAGGGATGGGAGAGACCCAGTACTTC. Translation: CATSAAGMGETQYF.

The J gene is TRBJ1-1, the V gene TRBV7-2, with a possible D match to TRBD1 (5 bases). This CDR3 has 14 residues. Per germline, CDR1 SGHTA and CDR2 FQGNSA. The ends were cut back, 1 base at V and 6 bases at J, with 12 bases in the middle. CDR3 sequence (DNA): TGTGCCAGCAGCTTAGAGTTCCAGGGCCCTGAAGCTTTCTTT. Amino acids: CASSLEFQGPEAFF.

This clone appeared a single time. The V call is TRBV3-1 (or the pseudogene TRBV3-2), the J call TRBJ2-7; perhaps TRBD1 as D (7 bases). CDR3 length: 15 amino acids. From germline, CDR1 is LGHDT and CDR2 YNNKEL (reference sequence). Trimming shortened V by 3 bases and J by 2 bases, and 14 bases separated the two germline ends. CDR3 bases: TGTGCCAGCAGCCATTGGACAGGCGGGACCTACGAGCAGTACTTC. Its protein is CASSHWTGGTYEQYF.

V is TRBV2 and J is TRBJ1-6, with D perhaps matching TRBD1 (5 bases). Germline lookup yields CDR1 SNHLY and CDR2 FYNNEI. V dropped 6 bases and J dropped 10 bases, with 25 bases sitting between them. The CDR3 has 17 residues. As DNA, the CDR3 is TGTGCCAGCAGGTTGGGGCTGGCTCAAGTAGGTCGGTCACCCCTCCACTTT. Protein: CASRLGLAQVGRSPLHF.

This chain links TRBV6-5 with TRBJ1-2, with 10 positions matching TRBD1. V was pared by 0 bases and J by 3 bases, with 1 base of the junction left unmatched. The germline CDR1 and CDR2 sequences are MNHEY and SVGAGI. The CDR3 contains 15 residues. The CDR3 loop is CASSYSGQGYYGYTF. The CDR3 nucleotides are TGTGCCAGCAGTTACTCGGGACAGGGGTACTATGGCTACACCTTC.

The V call is TRBV5-4, the J call TRBJ1-2; D unclear. CDR1 is SGHNT, CDR2 YYREEE, per germline (reference sequence). This CDR3 has 13 amino acids. V lost 4 bases to trimming and J lost 8 bases, with 15 bases between them. The CDR3 spells CASSPVGLSGYTF. In DNA, the CDR3 is TGTGCCAGCAGCCCCGTCGGACTCTCCGGCTACACCTTC. The full variable domain, in which reference TRBV5-4 and TRBJ1-2 provide the parts outside the CDR3, is ETGVTQSPTHLIKTRGQQVTLRCSSQSGHNTVSWYQQALGQGPQFIFQYYREEENGRGNFPPRFSGLQFPNYSSELNVNALELDDSALYLCASSPVGLSGYTFGSGTRLTVV.

As concerns this clone: The same CDR3 also results from other DNA sequences found in this sample. The chain carries TRBV6-1 and TRBJ1-5; possibly TRBD1 for D (5 bases). This CDR3 is 13 amino acids long. Trimming took 2 bases from V and 7 from J, leaving 9 bases between them. CDR1 is MNHNS and CDR2 is SASEGT in the germline V gene. As DNA, the CDR3 is TGTGCCAGCAGTGAACAGGGAAACCAGCCCCAGCATTTT. The encoded protein is CASSEQGNQPQHF.